This paragraph covers one T cell receptor (beta chain) sequence. No antigen is known for it. One end of the junction is discordant with germline, which a read error may explain. These data come from a study of Graves' ophthalmopathy and Graves' hyperthyroidism. Study-level background: Ahead of any treatment, peripheral blood was obtained at the initial diagnosis.

General observations from the study: The blood repertoire also included most expanded thyroid clonotypes above 0.001 frequency.

Uncontrolled infections, other autoimmune diseases, pregnancy or lactation barred patients from enrollment. The diagnosis was founded upon clinical symptoms, serum thyroxine, TRAb, thyroid ultrasound and orbital computed tomography. Germline CDR1 is LNHDA and CDR2 is SQIVND (reference sequence). The CDR3 is 16 residues long. RNA transcripts served as template for amplifying TCR beta CDR3 sequences. The first-round RT-PCR employed HTBI primers together with the Qiagen OneStep RT-PCR kit. A multiplex PCR was then performed as the second round. MiXCR was run by TCRdb on the multiplex PCR reads, yielding one entry per CDR3 protein. The sample has 350,000 to 400,000 distinct CDR3 sequences, roughly 14% seen once.

The source of this sequence is a woman younger than 30 with stable Graves' hyperthyroidism. Sequenced input: peripheral blood. J is TRBJ1-5 and V is TRBV19; D gene ambiguous. The CDR3 DNA is TGTGCCAGTAGTCCCCCCTGGCGGCCTAGCAATCAGCCCCAGCGTTTT. This codes for CASSPPWRPSNQPQRF.